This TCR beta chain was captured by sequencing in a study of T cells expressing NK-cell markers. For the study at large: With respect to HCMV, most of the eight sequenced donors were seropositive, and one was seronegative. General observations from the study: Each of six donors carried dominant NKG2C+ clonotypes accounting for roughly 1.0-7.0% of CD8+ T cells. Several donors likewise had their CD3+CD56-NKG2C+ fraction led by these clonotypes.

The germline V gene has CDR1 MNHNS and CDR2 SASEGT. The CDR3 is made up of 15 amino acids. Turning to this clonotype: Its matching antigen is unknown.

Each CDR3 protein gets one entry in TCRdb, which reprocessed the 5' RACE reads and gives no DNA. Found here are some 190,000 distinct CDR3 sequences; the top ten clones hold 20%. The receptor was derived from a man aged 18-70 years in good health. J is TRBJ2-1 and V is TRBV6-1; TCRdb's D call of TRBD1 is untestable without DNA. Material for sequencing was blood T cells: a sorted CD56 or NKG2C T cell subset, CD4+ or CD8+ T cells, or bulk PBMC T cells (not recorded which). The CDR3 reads CASSEQGGGYNEQFF.